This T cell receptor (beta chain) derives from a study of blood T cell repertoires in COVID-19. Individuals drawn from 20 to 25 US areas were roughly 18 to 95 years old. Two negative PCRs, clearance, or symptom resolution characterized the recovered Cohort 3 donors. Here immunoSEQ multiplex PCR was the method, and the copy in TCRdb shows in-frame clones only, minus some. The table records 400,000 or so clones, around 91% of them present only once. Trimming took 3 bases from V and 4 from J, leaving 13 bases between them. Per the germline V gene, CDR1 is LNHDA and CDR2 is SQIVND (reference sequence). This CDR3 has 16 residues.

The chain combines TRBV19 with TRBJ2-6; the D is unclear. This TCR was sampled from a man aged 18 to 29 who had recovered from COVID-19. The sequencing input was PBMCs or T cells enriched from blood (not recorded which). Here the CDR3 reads CASSIIFVAGANVLTF. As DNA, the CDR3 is TGTGCCAGTAGTATTATCTTCGTCGCGGGGGCCAACGTCCTGACTTTC.